Presented here are 28 T cell receptor beta chains from one specimen sequenced in a study of blood T cell repertoires in COVID-19. The protocol was immunoSEQ multiplex PCR, while the TCRdb copy is restricted to in-frame clones and leaves out a portion. The sample records about 160,000 clones, around 90% being singletons. Sequenced material: peripheral blood. The receptors were sampled from a woman between 55 and 75 years old with active or convalescent COVID-19.

V gene TRBV7-9 combines with J gene TRBJ1-6; 7 nucleotides match TRBD1. The CDR3 loop spans 12 amino acids. V lost 8 bases and J lost 10; bases outside the gene matches: 5. The germline gives CDR1 SEHNR, CDR2 FQNEAQ (reference sequence). CDR3 in DNA: TGTGCCAGCGACAGGGATAGATCACCCCTCCACTTT. Translation gives CASDRDRSPLHF.

In its sample, this clone was seen many times. This sequence joins TRBV5-1 and TRBJ2-2; 10 bases match TRBD1. Germline CDR1 is SGHRS and CDR2 is YFSETQ. This CDR3 comprises 17 residues. J gave up 7 bases and V 3 bases, and 12 bases lay outside the gene matches. The CDR3 region is CASSSTTGQGNGGELFF. In DNA form, the CDR3 reads TGCGCCAGCAGCTCTACAACGGGACAGGGGAATGGCGGGGAGCTGTTTTTT.

The chain carries TRBV7-9 and TRBJ1-3; 9 nucleotides agree with TRBD1. The germline V gene encodes CDR1 SEHNR and CDR2 FQNEAQ (reference sequence). Trimming cost V 7 bases and J 4 bases; bases outside gene matches: 14. This CDR3 is 17 amino acids long. This chain's CDR3 is CASNLLDWGQGGNTIYF. Written as DNA, the CDR3 is TGTGCCAGCAACCTACTAGACTGGGGACAGGGAGGAAACACCATATATTTT.

The genes are TRBV3-1 (or the pseudogene TRBV3-2) and TRBJ2-1, with 13 bases lining up with TRBD2. Germline V gene sequence: CDR1 LGHDT, CDR2 YNNKEL (reference sequence). CDR3 length: 15 residues. V dropped 2 bases and J dropped 8; count of bases not matched to a gene: 3. The CDR3 region is CASSQTSGGEYEQFF. In nucleotides, the CDR3 is TGTGCCAGCAGCCAAACTAGCGGGGGGGAGTATGAGCAGTTCTTC.

J is TRBJ1-2 and V is TRBV5-4, with 8 positions matching TRBD1. Trimming removed 5 bases from V and 4 bases from J; junction bases left unmatched: 4. The CDR3 length is 13 residues. CDR1 and CDR2 (germline): SGHNT, YYREEE (reference sequence). Here the CDR3 reads CASSTDRGYGYTF. In DNA, the CDR3 is TGTGCCAGCAGTACAGACAGGGGCTATGGCTACACCTTC.

The rearrangement links TRBV7-2 to TRBJ2-5; 7 positions agree with TRBD2. This CDR3 comprises 14 residues. V was clipped by 5 bases and J by 5 bases; unmatched bases: 8. The V gene's germline CDR1 is SGHTA and CDR2 FQGNSA. The CDR3 DNA reads TGTGCCAGCAGCGAGATGGGGGGGTTGGAGACCCAGTACTTC. Protein: CASSEMGGLETQYF.

This clone showed up just once. This chain's CDR3 is CASSQDAGVNEKLFF. The CDR3 DNA sequence: TGTGCCAGCAGCCAAGACGCGGGAGTAAATGAAAAACTGTTTTTT. V and J are TRBV14 and TRBJ1-4; D is unresolved. V gave up 0 bases and J gave up 5 bases, with 10 bases separating them. Germline CDR1 SGHDN, CDR2 FVKESK. This CDR3 spans 15 amino acids.

This clone was counted ten times or more. The V and J genes are TRBV4-3 and TRBJ1-2; 11 bases line up with TRBD1. The germline gives CDR1 LGHNA, CDR2 YSLEER. The CDR3 runs to 17 residues. V trimming: 3 bases; J trimming: 6 bases; junction bases outside the gene matches: 12. The CDR3 nucleotides are TGCGCCAGCAGCCAGGGACCAGGGACAGGGGGAGGGAATGGCTACACCTTC. Its protein is CASSQGPGTGGGNGYTF.

The genes are TRBV7-9 and TRBJ1-5, with D maybe TRBD1 (5 bases). Trimming took off 5 bases at V and 3 bases at J, with 11 bases between the two ends. Germline CDR1 is SEHNR and CDR2 is FQNEAQ (reference sequence). The CDR3 loop spans 14 amino acids. CDR3 nucleotides: TGTGCCAGCAGCCATTGGGGGGACAATCAGCCCCAGCATTTT. The encoded protein is CASSHWGDNQPQHF.

The chain couples TRBV19 to TRBJ2-5; no clear D. CDR1 and CDR2 from the germline V gene are LNHDA and SQIVND (reference sequence). The CDR3 is 14 amino acids. The V end lost 3 bases, the J end lost 4 bases, and 12 bases lay between the germline ends. CDR3 in amino acids: CASSMGRASETQYF. In DNA form, the CDR3 reads TGTGCCAGTAGTATGGGCAGAGCCTCAGAGACCCAGTACTTC.

The genes are TRBV19 and TRBJ1-5, with a possible D match to TRBD1 (6 bases). This CDR3 region has 16 residues. Germline loops: CDR1 LNHDA, CDR2 SQIVND (reference sequence). With 9 bases removed from V and 6 bases from J, the gap between germline ends came to 24 bases. The DNA of the CDR3 is TGTGCCAGCACAGCCGGGGGGCGAGACGGGCGTCAGCCCCAGCATTTT. Amino acid sequence: CASTAGGRDGRQPQHF.

J is TRBJ2-7 and V is TRBV7-9; D unresolved. This CDR3 comprises 13 residues. Per germline, CDR1 SEHNR and CDR2 FQNEAQ (reference sequence). V lost 1 base and J 7 bases, leaving 11 bases between the germline ends. CDR3 region: CASSLGLLMEQYF. As DNA, the CDR3 is TGTGCCAGCAGCTTAGGTTTACTAATGGAGCAGTACTTC.

This rearrangement joins TRBV5-4 to TRBJ2-1; 9 bases are shared with TRBD2. From germline, CDR1 is SGHNT and CDR2 YYREEE (reference sequence). This CDR3 contains 16 residues. J was trimmed by 8 bases and V by 0 bases; bases with no gene match: 9. The CDR3 reads CASSLVTRGGQDEQFF. CDR3 in DNA: TGTGCCAGCAGCTTGGTTACGCGGGGGGGCCAGGATGAGCAGTTCTTC.

The chain links TRBV2 to TRBJ2-7, with TRBD1 matching 7 bases. This CDR3 is 14 amino acids long. V lost 6 bases to trimming and J lost 6 bases; unmatched junction nucleotides: 11. Germline V gene sequence: CDR1 SNHLY, CDR2 FYNNEI. The CDR3 DNA sequence: TGTGCCAGCAGACGAGGGACAGAAGTTCTCGAGCAGTACTTC. It specifies CASRRGTEVLEQYF.

The V and J genes are TRBV30 and TRBJ2-7, with 7 positions matching TRBD2. This CDR3 is built from 13 residues. The germline gives CDR1 GTSNPN, CDR2 SVGIG (reference sequence). The trim removed 1 base at V and 0 bases at J, leaving 0 bases unmatched. The CDR3 region has the DNA TGTGCCTGGAGTGCGGGGGGCTCCTACGAGCAGTACTTC. Residues: CAWSAGGSYEQYF.

The chain couples TRBV19 to TRBJ1-1, with D possibly being TRBD1 (5 bases). The CDR3 extends over 13 amino acids. The V end was cut by 3 bases, the J end by 5 bases, with 10 bases between. Per the germline V gene, CDR1 is LNHDA and CDR2 is SQIVND (reference sequence). The CDR3 nucleotides are TGTGCCAGTAGTATGGGGACTAAGACTGAAGCTTTCTTT. The encoded protein is CASSMGTKTEAFF.

The gene calls are TRBV11-2 and TRBJ1-6; 9 bases fit TRBD1. With V trimmed by 4 bases and J by 10 bases, 8 bases remained unmatched. The CDR3 loop spans 15 amino acids. The germline gives CDR1 SGHAT, CDR2 FQNNGV. In DNA, the CDR3 is TGTGCCAGCAGCTCCCGGGACAGGGCACGGTCACCCCTCCACTTT. It specifies CASSSRDRARSPLHF.

The rearrangement links TRBV6-4 to TRBJ2-2; 7 nucleotides align to TRBD1. The CDR3 runs to 14 residues. With V trimmed by 8 bases and J by 1 base, 4 bases remained unmatched. Germline assignment: CDR1 MRHNA and CDR2 SNTAGT. This chain's CDR3 is CASGRDRNTGELFF. CDR3 in DNA: TGTGCCAGCGGACGGGACAGGAACACCGGGGAGCTGTTTTTT.

V and J are TRBV3-1 (or the pseudogene TRBV3-2) and TRBJ1-6, with D possibly TRBD1 on 5 matching bases. Per germline, CDR1 LGHDT and CDR2 YNNKEL (reference sequence). Deletions cut 3 bases from V and 9 bases from J, with 12 bases between. This CDR3 comprises 14 residues. The CDR3 DNA sequence: TGTGCCAGCAGCCAGCAGGGAAGGGGTTCACCCCTCCACTTT. Translated: CASSQQGRGSPLHF.

This chain connects TRBV5-1 to TRBJ2-7; perhaps TRBD1 as D (6 bases). The ends were cut back, 1 base at V and 5 bases at J, with 13 bases in the middle. This CDR3 is built from 14 residues. Per the germline V gene, CDR1 is SGHRS and CDR2 is YFSETQ. CDR3 coding DNA: TGCGCCAGCAGCTTGTCGCCGGACAGCCACGAGCAGTACTTC. The encoded protein is CASSLSPDSHEQYF.

The chain combines TRBV28 with TRBJ1-1; D possibly corresponds to TRBD1 (5 bases). V was trimmed by 7 bases and J by 2 bases, leaving 20 bases between them. The CDR3 spans 16 residues. The germline V gene has CDR1 MDHEN and CDR2 SYDVKM. For the CDR3, the DNA is TGTGCCAGCATTCCCACTGGAGGGGCAGCCAACACTGAAGCTTTCTTT. This encodes CASIPTGGAANTEAFF.

This rearrangement joins TRBV5-1 to TRBJ2-4; D perhaps matches TRBD1 (6 bases). Trimming pared 4 bases from V and 2 bases from J, leaving 10 bases between. The CDR3 totals 14 residues. Germline V CDR1 and CDR2: SGHRS, YFSETQ. The CDR3 coding sequence is TGCGCCAGCAGCCTCGGGACAACCAAAAACATTCAGTACTTC. This encodes CASSLGTTKNIQYF.

V usage is TRBV6-5 and J usage is TRBJ2-2, with 9 bases matching TRBD1. Germline V gene lookup returns CDR1 MNHEY and CDR2 SVGAGI. The CDR3 runs to 15 residues. V dropped 3 bases and J dropped 6; count of bases not matched to a gene: 5. CDR3 DNA: TGTGCCAGCAGTTATCAGACAGGGGGGTCCGGGGAGCTGTTTTTT. This gives the protein CASSYQTGGSGELFF.

V and J are TRBV7-9 and TRBJ2-5; 7 positions agree with TRBD1. Germline V gene data show CDR1 as SEHNR and CDR2 as FQNEAQ (reference sequence). The CDR3 is made up of 17 amino acids. After removal of 5 bases from V and 0 bases from J, the junction contained 12 bases not matched to a gene. In nucleotides, the CDR3 is TGTGCCAGCAGCCCTAAACAGGGGTCGAATTACCAAGAGACCCAGTACTTC. This codes for CASSPKQGSNYQETQYF.

The rearrangement uses TRBV5-6 and TRBJ2-3; maybe TRBD2 (6 bases). The CDR3 extends over 15 amino acids. Deletions cut 2 bases from V and 1 base from J, with 11 bases between. The germline gives CDR1 SGHDT, CDR2 YYEEEE. CDR3 bases: TGTGCCAGCAGCTTAGGAGGGGCTGGCACAGATACGCAGTATTTT. Encoded protein: CASSLGGAGTDTQYF.

The chain combines TRBV5-5 with TRBJ2-7; 8 bases match TRBD1. The CDR3 totals 14 residues. CDR1 and CDR2 from the germline V gene are SGHKS and YYEKEE (reference sequence). J lost 5 bases, V lost 2 bases, and 6 bases had no gene match. The CDR3 here is CASSLGQGTHEQYF. The CDR3 nucleotides read TGTGCCAGCAGCTTAGGACAGGGCACCCACGAGCAGTACTTC.

The chain employs TRBV5-1 and TRBJ2-7; 7 bases match TRBD1. This CDR3 comprises 15 residues. CDR1 and CDR2 (germline): SGHRS, YFSETQ. V was pared by 4 bases and J by 2 bases, with 9 bases of the junction left unmatched. In DNA, the CDR3 is TGCGCCAGCAGCCAAAGCAGGGGGTCCACCTACGAGCAGTACTTC. This sequence encodes CASSQSRGSTYEQYF. Drawing the rest from reference TRBV5-1 and TRBJ2-7, the complete variable domain is KAGVTQTPRYLIKTRGQQVTLSCSPISGHRSVSWYQQTPGQGLQFLFEYFSETQRNKGNFPGRFSGRQFSNSRSEMNVSTLELGDSALYLCASSQSRGSTYEQYFGPGTRLTVT.

About this clone: The same CDR3 also results from other DNA sequences found in this sample. V usage is TRBV10-2 and J usage is TRBJ1-2; D may be TRBD1 (6 bases). The CDR3 loop spans 15 amino acids. V dropped 9 bases and J dropped 3 bases, with 20 bases sitting between them. Germline assignment: CDR1 WSHSY and CDR2 SAAADI. The CDR3 is CARWGPVTGHYGYTF. In DNA, the CDR3 is TGCGCCAGATGGGGACCGGTGACAGGACACTATGGCTACACCTTC.